This T cell receptor beta chain derives from a study of T-cell memory formation after mild COVID-19. General study points: Of the contracting clones, CD4+ ones lay mainly in CM and EM, and CD8+ ones in EMRA.

TCRdb ran MiXCR on the 5' RACE reads and lists one entry per CDR3 protein. Here the sample spans some 290,000 distinct CDR3 sequences, about 16% being singletons. Trimming took 5 bases from V and 1 from J, leaving 10 bases between them. Germline loops: CDR1 SGHRS, CDR2 YFSETQ. The CDR3 extends over 14 amino acids. This clonotype has a handful of counts. Its antigen is undetermined. This sequence originates from a young man who had mild COVID-19 (a few samples of this study predate the infection). Cell type and time point are not known. The chain recombines TRBV5-1 with TRBJ1-5, with D perhaps TRBD1 (5 bases). The sample consisted of PBMCs or a T cell subset sorted from them (not recorded which). CDR3 region: CASSTGTSNQPQHF. The CDR3 coding sequence is TGCGCCAGCAGTACCGGGACCAGCAATCAGCCCCAGCATTTT.